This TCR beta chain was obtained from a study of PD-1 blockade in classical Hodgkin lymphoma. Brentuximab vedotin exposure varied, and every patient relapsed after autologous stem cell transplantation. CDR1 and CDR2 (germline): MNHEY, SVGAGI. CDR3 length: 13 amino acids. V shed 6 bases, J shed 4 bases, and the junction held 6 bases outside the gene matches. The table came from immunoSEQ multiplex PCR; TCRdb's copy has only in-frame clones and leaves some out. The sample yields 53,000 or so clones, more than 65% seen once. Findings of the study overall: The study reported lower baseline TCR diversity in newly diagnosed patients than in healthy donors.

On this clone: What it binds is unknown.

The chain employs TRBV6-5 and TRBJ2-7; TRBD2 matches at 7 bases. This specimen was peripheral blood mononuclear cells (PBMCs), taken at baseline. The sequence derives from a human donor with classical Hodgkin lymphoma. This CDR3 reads CASSVASGYEQYF. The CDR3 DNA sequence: TGTGCCAGCAGCGTAGCTAGCGGTTACGAGCAGTACTTC.